The next 8 T cell receptor beta chains were all read from a single sample in a study of chemoradiotherapy in HPV16-positive cancers. TCRdb's table, derived via immunoSEQ multiplex PCR, lists solely in-frame clones and lacks some. The data hold around 17,000 clones, with roughly 91% observed a single time. This sample comprised blood, obtained from a patient who underwent chemoradiotherapy. The receptors stem from a human donor with HPV-associated anogenital cancer.

The rearrangement links TRBV28 to TRBJ2-7; 7 bases align to TRBD1. With V trimmed by 4 bases and J by 12 bases, 6 bases remained unmatched. Germline V gene data show CDR1 as MDHEN and CDR2 as SYDVKM. CDR3 length: 11 residues. This CDR3 is CASSSTGQAYF. DNA for the CDR3: TGTGCCAGCAGTTCGACAGGGCAGGCGTACTTC.

This clone has just one count. The chain has TRBV10-3 and TRBJ2-7, with D possibly TRBD2 on 6 matching bases. Between the trimmed V and J ends, which lost 3 bases and 3 bases, there was a span of 9 bases. This CDR3 has 13 amino acids. In germline, CDR1 is ENHRY, CDR2 SYGVKD. The CDR3 sequence is CAISEGTLYEQYF. CDR3 DNA sequence: TGTGCCATCAGTGAAGGGACTCTCTACGAGCAGTACTTC.

The chain uses TRBV11-2 and TRBJ1-2, with no clear D. Deletions cut 0 bases from V and 3 bases from J, with 8 bases between. CDR3 length: 14 amino acids. The germline gives CDR1 SGHAT, CDR2 FQNNGV. The CDR3 sequence is CASSLDLGDYGYTF. The DNA of the CDR3 is TGTGCCAGCAGCTTAGATCTAGGAGACTATGGCTACACCTTC. The full variable domain, with the rest looked up from reference TRBV11-2 and TRBJ1-2, is EAGVAQSPRYKIIEKRQSVAFWCNPISGHATLYWYQQILGQGPKLLIQFQNNGVVDDSQLPKDRFSAERLKGVDSTLKIQPAKLEDSAVYLCASSLDLGDYGYTFGSGTRLTVV.

V gene TRBV16 combines with J gene TRBJ2-4, with D perhaps TRBD1 (5 bases). There are 15 residues in the CDR3. Germline assignment: CDR1 KGHSY and CDR2 FQNENV. The V end was cut by 1 base, the J end by 9 bases, with 16 bases between. This CDR3 reads CASSQLGGAEGIQYF. The CDR3 DNA reads TGTGCCAGCAGCCAATTAGGTGGGGCGGAAGGCATTCAGTACTTC.

The CDR3 region has the DNA TGTGCCTGGTTGGGGGTTCAGAAACTGTTTTTT. This translates into CAWLGVQKLFF. The V call is TRBV30, the J call TRBJ1-4, with D possibly being TRBD1 (5 bases). Per the germline V gene, CDR1 is GTSNPN and CDR2 is SVGIG (reference sequence). The CDR3 consists of 11 residues. V was cut by 5 bases and J by 11 bases, with 12 bases left in between.

J is TRBJ2-1 and V is TRBV4-2, with D perhaps TRBD1 (5 bases). V was clipped by 0 bases and J by 1 base, with 7 bases between them. Germline V gives CDR1 LGHNA, CDR2 YNFKEQ. This CDR3 has 15 amino acids. CDR3 bases: TGTGCCAGCAGCCAAGACAGGGCTTCCTACAATGAGCAGTTCTTC. Amino acids: CASSQDRASYNEQFF.

This clone was seen only a few times. The chain links TRBV5-1 to TRBJ2-7, with D possibly being TRBD1 (6 bases). The V end lost 7 bases, the J end lost 2 bases, and 10 bases lay between the germline ends. The CDR3 has 12 residues. The germline CDR1 and CDR2 sequences are SGHRS and YFSETQ. This chain's CDR3 is CASRTEAYEQYF. In DNA, the CDR3 is TGCGCCAGCCGGACAGAGGCCTACGAGCAGTACTTC.

The rearrangement joins TRBV15 to TRBJ1-2, with D uncertain. CDR1 and CDR2 (germline): LNHNV, YYDKDF (reference sequence). There are 16 residues in the CDR3. V was pared by 1 base and J by 4 bases, with 16 bases between. In DNA form, the CDR3 reads TGTGCCACCAGCAGAGTGGGATTTGGGGTCGCCTATGGCTACACCTTC. Its protein product is CATSRVGFGVAYGYTF.